The sequence of this T cell receptor (beta chain) was determined in a study of T cells in Graves' hyperthyroidism and ophthalmopathy. About this clonotype itself: Its antigen is still unknown.

The ends lost 7 bases at V and 8 bases at J; junction bases unmatched: 15. The CDR3 loop spans 15 amino acids. CDR1 and CDR2 (germline): MNHEY, SVGEGT. Regions amplified from RNA transcripts were the TCR beta CDR3 regions. The HTBI primer set served for first-round RT-PCR of the TCR CDR3. TCRdb reanalysed the multiplex PCR reads using MiXCR and keeps one entry per CDR3 protein. Here the sample spans hundreds of thousands of distinct CDR3 sequences, around 25% being singletons. Whole-study results and caveats: Most thyroid clonotypes with frequency above 0.001 were detected in blood.

The sequenced sample consisted of blood. This receptor was identified in a woman aged 40-49 years with Graves' ophthalmopathy. The chain uses TRBV6-2 or TRBV6-3 and TRBJ1-2; 8 bases fit TRBD1. The CDR3 loop reads CASTPDRAAPQGYTF. For the CDR3, the DNA is TGTGCCAGCACTCCGGACAGGGCAGCCCCTCAGGGCTACACCTTC.